This TCR beta chain was recorded in a study of blood T cell repertoires in COVID-19. Those enrolled, adults aged roughly 18 to 95 years, came from fewer than 25 US areas. TCRdb's copy holds only in-frame clones and misses some; the assay was immunoSEQ multiplex PCR. The table records 250,000 to 350,000 clones, roughly 87% of them present only once. The germline V gene has CDR1 LGHDT and CDR2 YNNKEL (reference sequence). This CDR3 region has 12 residues. The V end was cut by 2 bases, the J end by 8 bases, with 9 bases between. The TCR sequence derives from a woman under 40 who had recovered from COVID-19. V gene TRBV3-1 (or the pseudogene TRBV3-2) combines with J gene TRBJ1-2; D perhaps matches TRBD1 (5 bases). Material: PBMCs or T cells enriched from blood (not recorded which). CDR3: CASSQLQGGYTF. In nucleotides, the CDR3 is TGTGCCAGCAGCCAATTGCAGGGAGGCTACACCTTC.